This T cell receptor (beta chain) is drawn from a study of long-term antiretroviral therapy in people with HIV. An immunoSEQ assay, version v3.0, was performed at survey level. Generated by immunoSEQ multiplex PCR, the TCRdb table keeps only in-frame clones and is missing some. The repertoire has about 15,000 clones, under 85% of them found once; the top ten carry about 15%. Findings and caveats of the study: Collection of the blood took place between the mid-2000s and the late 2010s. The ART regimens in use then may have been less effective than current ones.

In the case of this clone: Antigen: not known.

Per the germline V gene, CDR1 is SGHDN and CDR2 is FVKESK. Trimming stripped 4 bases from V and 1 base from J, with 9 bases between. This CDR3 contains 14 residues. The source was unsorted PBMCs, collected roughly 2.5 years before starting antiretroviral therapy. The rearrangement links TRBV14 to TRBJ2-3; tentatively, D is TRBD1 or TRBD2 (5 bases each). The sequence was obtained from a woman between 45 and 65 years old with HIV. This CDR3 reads CASSPWDGTDTQYF. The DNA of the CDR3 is TGTGCCAGCAGCCCTTGGGACGGCACAGATACGCAGTATTTT.